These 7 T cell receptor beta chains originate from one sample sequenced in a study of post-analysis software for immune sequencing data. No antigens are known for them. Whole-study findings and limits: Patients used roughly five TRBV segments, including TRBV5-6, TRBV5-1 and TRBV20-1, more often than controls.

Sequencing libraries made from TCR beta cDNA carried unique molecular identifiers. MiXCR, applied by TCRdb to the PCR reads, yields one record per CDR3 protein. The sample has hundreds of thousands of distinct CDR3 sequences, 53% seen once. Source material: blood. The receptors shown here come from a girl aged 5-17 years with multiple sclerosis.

The CDR3 here is CASSLLYSSSYNEQFF. The CDR3 nucleotides read TGTGCCAGCAGTTTATTGTACTCGAGCTCCTACAATGAGCAGTTCTTC. The chain uses TRBV27 and TRBJ2-1; D is unresolved. This CDR3 has 16 amino acids. Germline-derived CDR1 and CDR2 are MNHEY and SMNVEV (reference sequence). Trimming removed 1 base from V and 0 bases from J, with 10 bases in between.

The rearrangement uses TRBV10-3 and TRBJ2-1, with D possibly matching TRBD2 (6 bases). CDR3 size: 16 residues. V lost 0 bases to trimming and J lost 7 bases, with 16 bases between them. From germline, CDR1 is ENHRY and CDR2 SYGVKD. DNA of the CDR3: TGTGCCATCAGTGAGTCGGCTGCGGGATCACGGAATGAGCAGTTCTTC. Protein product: CAISESAAGSRNEQFF.

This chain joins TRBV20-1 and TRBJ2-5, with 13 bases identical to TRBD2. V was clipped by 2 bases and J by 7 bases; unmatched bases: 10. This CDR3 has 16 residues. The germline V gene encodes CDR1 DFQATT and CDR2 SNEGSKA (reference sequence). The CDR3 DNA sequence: TGCAGTGCTAGACCAGGGACTAGCGGGGCGCGGGGGACCCAGTACTTC. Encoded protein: CSARPGTSGARGTQYF.

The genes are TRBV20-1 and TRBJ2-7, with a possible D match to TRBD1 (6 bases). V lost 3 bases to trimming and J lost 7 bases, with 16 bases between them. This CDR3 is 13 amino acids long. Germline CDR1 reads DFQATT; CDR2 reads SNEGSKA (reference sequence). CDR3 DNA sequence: TGCAGTGCTAGGGACAGCCCAAGATTGGAGCAGTACTTC. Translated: CSARDSPRLEQYF.

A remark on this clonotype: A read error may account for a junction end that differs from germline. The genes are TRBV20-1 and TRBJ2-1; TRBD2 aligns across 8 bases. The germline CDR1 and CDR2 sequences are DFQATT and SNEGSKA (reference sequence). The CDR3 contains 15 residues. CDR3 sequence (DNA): TGCAGTGCTAGCTCCGGGACTAGATCGGTCAATGAGCGGTTCTTC. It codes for CSASSGTRSVNERFF.

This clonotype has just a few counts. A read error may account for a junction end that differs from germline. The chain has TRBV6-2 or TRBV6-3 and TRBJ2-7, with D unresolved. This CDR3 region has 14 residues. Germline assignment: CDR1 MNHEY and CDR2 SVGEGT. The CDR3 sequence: CASSYGRQVYGQYF. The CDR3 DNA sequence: TGTGCCAGCAGTTACGGCAGGCAAGTCTACGGGCAGTACTTC.

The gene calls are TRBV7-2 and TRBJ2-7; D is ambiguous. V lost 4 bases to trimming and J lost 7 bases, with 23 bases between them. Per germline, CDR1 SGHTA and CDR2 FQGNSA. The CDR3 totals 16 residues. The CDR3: CASSSLFVNRLNEQYF. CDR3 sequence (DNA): TGTGCCAGCAGCTCCCTATTTGTTAACAGACTCAATGAGCAGTACTTC.